This entry lists 27 T cell receptor beta chains sequenced from one sample in a study of T-cell reconstitution after alpha-beta-depleted transplantation in children. A library of TCRbeta sequences, prepared with unique molecular identifiers, was generated. TCRdb ran MiXCR on the PCR reads and lists one entry per CDR3 protein. The profile covers over 200,000 distinct CDR3 sequences, with 9.5% to 13% appearing a single time and roughly 27% taken by the ten largest. Sequenced material: PBMCs, taken before TCRalphabeta/CD19-depleted stem cell transplant. These receptors came from a child in the first two years of life with acute myeloid leukemia, due to receive a stem cell transplant.

This clonotype was counted ten times or more. The chain has TRBV12-3 or TRBV12-4 and TRBJ2-7; D is uncertain. The CDR3 runs to 12 residues. V was cut by 6 bases and J by 2 bases, with 8 bases left in between. The CDR3 DNA reads TGTGCCAGCAGATCCGGGCCCTACGAGCAGTACTTC. Translation gives CASRSGPYEQYF.

This clonotype was observed many times. The chain combines TRBV11-3 with TRBJ2-3, with D possibly matching TRBD2 (7 bases). Trimming took off 5 bases at V and 8 bases at J, with 14 bases between the two ends. The CDR3 is 13 amino acids. CDR1 and CDR2 (germline): SGHNT, YENEEA. The CDR3: CASSPGGTSTQYF. The DNA for the CDR3 is TGTGCCAGCAGCCCGGGGGGCACTTCTACGCAGTATTTT.

This clonotype was seen at least ten times. The chain couples TRBV7-9 to TRBJ2-7; 7 bases are shared with TRBD2. Looked up from germline, CDR1 is SEHNR and CDR2 is FQNEAQ (reference sequence). The ends lost 0 bases at V and 3 bases at J; junction bases unmatched: 2. CDR3 size: 14 residues. The CDR3 is CASSLALADYEQYF. The DNA of the CDR3 is TGTGCCAGCAGCTTAGCGCTAGCGGACTACGAGCAGTACTTC. The variable domain in full, with the rest retrieved from reference TRBV7-9 and TRBJ2-7, is DTGVSQNPRHKITKRGQNVTFRCDPISEHNRLYWYRQTLGQGPEFLTYFQNEAQLEKSRLLSDRFSAERPKGSFSTLEIQRTEQGDSAMYLCASSLALADYEQYFGPGTRLTVT.

V and J are TRBV10-3 and TRBJ2-7; 9 nucleotides agree with TRBD1. Germline V gene sequence: CDR1 ENHRY, CDR2 SYGVKD. This CDR3 is built from 15 residues. V trimming: 3 bases; J trimming: 1 base; junction bases outside the gene matches: 4. In DNA, the CDR3 is TGTGCCATCAGTGATGGGACAGGGTCATCCTACGAGCAGTACTTC. Protein: CAISDGTGSSYEQYF.

This clonotype was found many times. The V call is TRBV7-9, the J call TRBJ1-1, with 8 bases aligning to TRBD1. V lost 5 bases, J lost 3 bases, and 8 bases stayed unmatched. The CDR3 contains 15 residues. Germline V CDR1 and CDR2: SEHNR, FQNEAQ (reference sequence). CDR3 sequence: CASSRGQAIHTEAFF. In DNA, the CDR3 is TGTGCCAGCAGCCGGGGACAGGCCATACACACTGAAGCTTTCTTT.

This clonotype was observed at least ten times. The genes are TRBV28 and TRBJ1-2, with D unresolved. The CDR3 extends over 12 amino acids. The ends were cut back, 2 bases at V and 3 bases at J, with 4 bases in the middle. Germline values: CDR1 MDHEN, CDR2 SYDVKM. DNA for the CDR3: TGTGCCAGCAGTTTAATGGACTATGGCTACACCTTC. Amino acid sequence: CASSLMDYGYTF.

This chain links TRBV7-9 with TRBJ1-2; D is unclear. The CDR3 is 16 amino acids. Between the trimmed V and J ends, which lost 4 bases and 3 bases, there was a span of 18 bases. CDR1 and CDR2 from the germline V gene are SEHNR and FQNEAQ (reference sequence). CDR3 sequence: CASSSMTARSHYGYTF. In nucleotides, the CDR3 is TGTGCCAGCAGCTCTATGACGGCGAGATCCCACTATGGCTACACCTTC.

This clonotype was seen at least ten times. The chain combines TRBV20-1 with TRBJ2-3; D might be TRBD2 (6 bases). Germline V CDR1 and CDR2: DFQATT, SNEGSKA (reference sequence). The CDR3 runs to 15 residues. V lost 6 bases and J 6 bases, leaving 22 bases between the germline ends. Here the CDR3 DNA reads TGCAGTGCGGACGCGGCGGGGAGTTTCAGGGATACGCAGTATTTT. Translating it yields CSADAAGSFRDTQYF.

At least ten counts were recorded for this clonotype. This chain uses TRBV18 with TRBJ2-5, with a possible D match to TRBD2 (5 bases). The germline V and J ends were trimmed by 8 bases and 0 bases, with 10 bases remaining between them. The germline V gene has CDR1 KGHSH and CDR2 LQKENI. This CDR3 has 13 amino acids. The CDR3 region is CASSPGYQETQYF. The CDR3 DNA reads TGTGCCAGCAGCCCGGGGTACCAAGAGACCCAGTACTTC.

This clonotype has ten or more counts. The chain carries TRBV5-4 and TRBJ2-1, with a weak D call TRBD2 (5 bases). Germline CDR1 reads SGHNT; CDR2 reads YYREEE (reference sequence). Between the trimmed V and J ends, which lost 7 bases and 3 bases, there was a span of 17 bases. This CDR3 is 15 amino acids long. CDR3 nucleotides: TGTGCCAGCCGCCATACGGGCGGGTTCTACAATGAGCAGTTCTTC. Encoded protein: CASRHTGGFYNEQFF.

The table lists this clonotype with many counts. V and J are TRBV28 and TRBJ2-3; weak D call: TRBD1 (6 bases). The CDR3 extends over 13 amino acids. The V gene's germline CDR1 is MDHEN and CDR2 SYDVKM. V was trimmed by 2 bases and J by 6 bases, leaving 9 bases between them. The CDR3 DNA reads TGTGCCAGCAGTTTACTAACAGGGGATACGCAGTATTTT. Its translation: CASSLLTGDTQYF. The full variable domain, with the rest looked up from reference TRBV28 and TRBJ2-3, is DVKVTQSSRYLVKRTGEKVFLECVQDMDHENMFWYRQDPGLGLRLIYFSYDVKMKEKGDIPEGYSVSREKKERFSLILESASTNQTSMYLCASSLLTGDTQYFGPGTRLTVL.

This clonotype was counted many times. The chain is built from TRBV10-3 and TRBJ2-7, with 11 bases fitting TRBD2. Germline V gene lookup returns CDR1 ENHRY and CDR2 SYGVKD. Trimming at V came to 10 bases and at J to 4 bases, leaving 6 bases not matched to a gene. The CDR3 extends over 13 amino acids. Here the CDR3 DNA reads TGTGCCACAATTCTAGCGGGAGGATACGAGCAGTACTTC. This codes for CATILAGGYEQYF.

This clonotype was picked up many times. The rearrangement joins TRBV28 to TRBJ1-2; D uncertain. Germline CDR1 and CDR2: MDHEN and SYDVKM. V was clipped by 10 bases and J by 4 bases, with 22 bases between them. The CDR3 spans 15 residues. Here the CDR3 reads CATQRTEGLGYGYTF. As DNA, the CDR3 is TGTGCCACACAAAGGACGGAAGGTTTAGGCTATGGCTACACCTTC.

This clonotype was observed many times. CDR3 sequence reads: CSARDGIYGNEQFF. CDR3 sequence (DNA): TGCAGTGCTAGAGATGGGATATACGGTAATGAGCAGTTCTTC. V and J are TRBV20-1 and TRBJ2-1; D is uncertain. Germline CDR1 DFQATT, CDR2 SNEGSKA (reference sequence). The CDR3 loop spans 14 amino acids. V lost 0 bases and J lost 7, with 13 bases in between.

The sample holds a few counts of this clonotype. The chain has TRBV27 and TRBJ1-5; D is unresolved. Germline CDR1 MNHEY, CDR2 SMNVEV (reference sequence). The V end lost 5 bases, the J end lost 2 bases, and 10 bases lay between the germline ends. The CDR3 covers 14 residues. The CDR3 DNA reads TGTGCCAGCAGTGGTAAGAAGGGCAATCAGCCCCAGCATTTT. Encoded protein: CASSGKKGNQPQHF.

This clonotype was observed many times. This rearrangement joins TRBV5-5 to TRBJ1-1; D is perhaps TRBD1 (6 bases). CDR3 size: 15 residues. In germline, CDR1 is SGHKS, CDR2 YYEKEE (reference sequence). Trimming shortened V by 0 bases and J by 5 bases, and 14 bases separated the two germline ends. The CDR3 bases are TGTGCCAGCAGCTTGGTGGGCACAGGGAGGACTGAAGCTTTCTTT. Translating it yields CASSLVGTGRTEAFF.

The chain recombines TRBV11-2 with TRBJ2-7; 7 positions match TRBD2. Germline assignment: CDR1 SGHAT and CDR2 FQNNGV. Trimming at V came to 5 bases and at J to 3 bases, leaving 7 bases not matched to a gene. The CDR3 runs 14 residues. For the CDR3, the DNA is TGTGCCAGCAGCCCCCGGGACTACAACTACGAGCAGTACTTC. It translates to CASSPRDYNYEQYF.

Ten or more counts support this clonotype. V usage is TRBV20-1 and J usage is TRBJ1-1, with 8 bases lining up with TRBD1. This CDR3 comprises 14 residues. Germline V CDR1 and CDR2: DFQATT, SNEGSKA (reference sequence). CDR3 nucleotide sequence: TGCAGGACTGAGATTGGACAGGGAATCACTGAAGCTTTCTTT. Residues: CRTEIGQGITEAFF.

This clonotype was detected ten times or more. The J gene is TRBJ2-7, the V gene TRBV20-1, with D possibly matching TRBD1 (6 bases). In germline, CDR1 is DFQATT, CDR2 SNEGSKA (reference sequence). The CDR3 consists of 15 residues. V gave up 0 bases and J gave up 1 base, with 13 bases separating them. CDR3 sequence (DNA): TGCAGTGCTAGAGATCAGAGGGGGTTATCCTACGAGCAGTACTTC. It translates to CSARDQRGLSYEQYF.

This clonotype appeared many times. CDR3 DNA sequence: TGCGCCAGCAGCCAAGATAAGTCGGGAGGTGTGTTCTTC. Residues: CASSQDKSGGVFF. V gene TRBV4-1 combines with J gene TRBJ2-1; 7 bases map to TRBD2. The CDR3 length is 13 residues. J lost 15 bases, V lost 0 bases, and 8 bases had no gene match. Germline V gives CDR1 MGHRA, CDR2 YSYEKL.

This clonotype showed up many times. The chain has TRBV20-1 and TRBJ2-2, with unresolved D. V lost 0 bases, J lost 7 bases, and 6 bases lay in between. The CDR3 runs 12 residues. Germline CDR1 is DFQATT and CDR2 is SNEGSKA (reference sequence). CDR3 coding DNA: TGCAGTGCTAGAGATACTGACGGGGAGCTGTTTTTT. This sequence encodes CSARDTDGELFF.

Ten or more counts support this clonotype. The rearrangement links TRBV20-1 to TRBJ2-1; 10 bases are a match to TRBD1. The CDR3 has 16 residues. With 4 bases clipped from V and 4 bases from J, the junction kept 10 bases outside the gene matches. Germline-derived CDR1 and CDR2 are DFQATT and SNEGSKA (reference sequence). CDR3 sequence reads: CSAKREGDRGYNEQFF. The CDR3 nucleotides read TGCAGTGCTAAAAGAGAAGGGGACAGGGGATACAATGAGCAGTTCTTC.

This clonotype was seen repeatedly, ten times or more. The rearrangement uses TRBV2 and TRBJ1-6; D is uncertain. This CDR3 is built from 12 residues. Germline V gene sequence: CDR1 SNHLY, CDR2 FYNNEI. The V and J ends lost 2 bases and 5 bases respectively, with 1 base between them. Here the CDR3 reads CASSENNSPLHF. The DNA for the CDR3 is TGTGCCAGCAGTGAAAATAATTCACCCCTCCACTTT.

Concerning this clonotype itself: The junction shows a germline mismatch at one end, possibly a read error. V usage is TRBV5-1 and J usage is TRBJ1-1; D gene uncertain. The germline gives CDR1 SGHRS, CDR2 YFSETQ. The length of the CDR3 is 14 residues. The CDR3 here is CASSLSPANTKAIF. The CDR3 DNA is TGCGCCAGCAGCTTGAGCCCTGCGAACACTAAAGCGATCTTT.

This clonotype showed up many times. The chain uses TRBV19 and TRBJ2-1, with D perhaps matching TRBD2 (5 bases). Looked up from germline, CDR1 is LNHDA and CDR2 is SQIVND (reference sequence). V dropped 4 bases and J dropped 0 bases, with 13 bases sitting between them. The CDR3 is 16 residues long. CDR3 loop: CASSTRSASSYNEQFF. The CDR3 DNA follows: TGTGCCAGTAGTACCCGTAGCGCGAGCTCCTACAATGAGCAGTTCTTC. The full variable domain, its missing parts supplied by reference TRBV19 and TRBJ2-1, is DGGITQSPKYLFRKEGQNVTLSCEQNLNHDAMYWYRQDPGQGLRLIYYSQIVNDFQKGDIAEGYSVSREKKESFPLTVTSAQKNPTAFYLCASSTRSASSYNEQFFGPGTRLTVL.

This clonotype has a count of ten or more. J is TRBJ1-1 and V is TRBV5-1, with a weak D call TRBD1 (5 bases). Germline V gives CDR1 SGHRS, CDR2 YFSETQ. This CDR3 has 16 residues. The V gene lost 4 bases and the J gene lost 1 base, with 17 bases spanning the gap. CDR3 in amino acids: CASSLHKGEGNTEAFF. CDR3 nucleotide sequence: TGCGCCAGCAGCCTACATAAAGGGGAGGGGAACACTGAAGCTTTCTTT. The variable domain in full, completed from reference TRBV5-1 and TRBJ1-1, reads KAGVTQTPRYLIKTRGQQVTLSCSPISGHRSVSWYQQTPGQGLQFLFEYFSETQRNKGNFPGRFSGRQFSNSRSEMNVSTLELGDSALYLCASSLHKGEGNTEAFFGQGTRLTVV.

The table lists this clonotype with a few counts. The chain combines TRBV29-1 with TRBJ1-2, with 7 bases that match TRBD1. Germline loops: CDR1 SQVTM, CDR2 ANQGSEA. The length of the CDR3 is 13 residues. Trimming took 7 bases from V and 5 from J; bases not matched to a gene: 10. As DNA, the CDR3 is TGCAGCGCGCCAAGAGGGGGCGCGTATGGCTACACCTTC. This encodes CSAPRGGAYGYTF.